This T cell receptor (beta chain) appears in the sequencing data of a study of Graves' ophthalmopathy and Graves' hyperthyroidism. This clonotype has at least ten counts. CDR3 size: 15 residues. The germline V and J ends were trimmed by 4 bases and 4 bases, with 14 bases remaining between them. The germline gives CDR1 ENHRY, CDR2 SYGVKD. The TCR beta CDR3 regions underwent amplification from RNA transcripts. Scientists carried out first-round RT-PCR using HTBI primers and then a second-round multiplex PCR. Using its own MiXCR run on the multiplex PCR reads, TCRdb lists one record per CDR3 protein. Of about 240,000 distinct CDR3 sequences in the sample, about 46% were seen once.

The sequence derives from an adult man with Graves' ophthalmopathy. Sequencing input: peripheral blood. The rearrangement uses TRBV10-3 and TRBJ1-3; a weak D match, TRBD1 (6 bases). CDR3 residues: CAISGAGAAGNTIYF. As DNA, the CDR3 is TGTGCCATCAGTGGTGCAGGGGCTGCGGGAAACACCATATATTTT.